The 24 T cell receptor beta chains reported below all come from one sample, sequenced in a study of OX40 agonist ivuxolimab in advanced cancers. Using immunoSEQ multiplex PCR, the repertoire was profiled, and TCRdb retains in-frame clones only, with some absent. The table records around 41,000 clones, around 81% of them present only once. The source material was CD4+ or CD8+ T cells sorted from blood, sampled in a trial of the OX40 agonist ivuxolimab. The receptors originated from an adult with an advanced solid tumor such as melanoma, head and neck, liver or kidney cancer.

V gene TRBV4-2 combines with J gene TRBJ1-4, with D hard to call. The CDR3 spans 13 residues. The germline V and J ends were trimmed by 4 bases and 3 bases, with 6 bases remaining between them. The germline V gene encodes CDR1 LGHNA and CDR2 YNFKEQ. The CDR3 here is CASSPIPNEKLFF. The CDR3 region has the DNA TGTGCCAGCAGCCCTATCCCTAATGAAAAACTGTTTTTT.

CDR3 protein: CASSLVVVADTQYF. In DNA form, the CDR3 reads TGCGCCAGCAGCTTGGTAGTGGTAGCAGATACGCAGTATTTT. This sequence joins TRBV5-1 and TRBJ2-3; D ambiguous. The V gene lost 0 bases and the J gene lost 4 bases, with 9 bases spanning the gap. CDR1 SGHRS and CDR2 YFSETQ come from the germline V gene. CDR3 size: 14 residues.

The chain has TRBV6-1 and TRBJ1-2; TRBD1 agrees at 8 bases. Germline CDR1 and CDR2: MNHNS and SASEGT. CDR3 size: 13 residues. After removal of 4 bases from V and 6 bases from J, the junction contained 4 bases not matched to a gene. The CDR3 protein is CASSVQGADGYTF. For the CDR3, the DNA is TGTGCCAGCAGTGTGCAGGGGGCTGATGGCTACACCTTC.

The chain recombines TRBV10-3 with TRBJ2-2; 10 bases fit TRBD2. Trimming at V came to 11 bases and at J to 1 base, leaving 4 bases not matched to a gene. CDR3 size: 14 residues. Germline V CDR1 and CDR2: ENHRY, SYGVKD. CDR3 protein: CASRTSGNTGELFF. The CDR3 nucleotides are TGTGCCTCCAGGACTAGCGGGAACACCGGGGAGCTGTTTTTT.

The gene calls are TRBV6-5 and TRBJ2-7; possible D gene TRBD2, 5 bases. This CDR3 region has 14 residues. The V and J ends lost 5 bases and 2 bases respectively, with 13 bases between them. Germline values: CDR1 MNHEY, CDR2 SVGAGI. The CDR3 here is CASSVGLGPYEQYF. The CDR3 coding sequence is TGTGCCAGCAGTGTAGGACTCGGGCCCTACGAGCAGTACTTC.

J is TRBJ2-1 and V is TRBV10-1; D may be TRBD2 (5 bases). Germline V gives CDR1 WNHNN, CDR2 SYGVQD (reference sequence). The CDR3 covers 13 residues. The V end was cut by 10 bases, the J end by 9 bases, with 19 bases between. CDR3: CATQADAGGEQFF. DNA for the CDR3: TGCGCCACCCAAGCGGACGCTGGCGGTGAGCAGTTCTTC.

The chain links TRBV5-1 to TRBJ1-1; D may be TRBD1 (5 bases). This CDR3 is 16 amino acids long. The V gene's germline CDR1 is SGHRS and CDR2 YFSETQ. V lost 3 bases and J lost 3, with 18 bases in between. CDR3 sequence reads: CASSSTGTAGDTEAFF. CDR3 DNA: TGCGCCAGCAGCTCCACCGGGACCGCGGGGGACACTGAAGCTTTCTTT.

The genes are TRBV4-1 and TRBJ1-4, with 8 nucleotides matching TRBD1. This CDR3 is 17 amino acids long. J was trimmed by 8 bases and V by 6 bases; bases with no gene match: 17. From germline, CDR1 is MGHRA and CDR2 YSYEKL. This chain's CDR3 is CASSTMWWDRTVEKLFF. The CDR3 DNA reads TGCGCCAGCAGTACTATGTGGTGGGACAGGACCGTAGAAAAACTGTTTTTT.

This clone was observed a handful of times. The chain links TRBV29-1 to TRBJ1-1; a possible D gene is TRBD1 (5 bases). CDR1 and CDR2 from the germline V gene are SQVTM and ANQGSEA. Trimming cost V 6 bases and J 4 bases, with 12 bases left between them. The CDR3 sequence is 12 residues long. The CDR3 region has the DNA TGCAGCGTCGGGACTCAGAGCACTGAAGCTTTCTTT. This codes for CSVGTQSTEAFF.

The chain combines TRBV7-9 with TRBJ2-1, with D perhaps given as TRBD1 or TRBD2 (5 bases each). Germline V gene data show CDR1 as SEHNR and CDR2 as FQNEAQ (reference sequence). Trimming removed 4 bases from V and 14 bases from J, with 12 bases in between. The CDR3 has 11 amino acids. As DNA, the CDR3 is TGTGCCAGCAGCTCGGACTTGGGGGAGTTCTTC. This sequence encodes CASSSDLGEFF.

This chain joins TRBV6-1 and TRBJ1-2, with 8 bases matching TRBD1. CDR3 length: 13 residues. CDR1 is MNHNS and CDR2 is SASEGT in the germline V gene. After removal of 8 bases from V and 8 bases from J, the junction contained 10 bases not matched to a gene. CDR3 sequence: CASAGGQGRGYTF. DNA for the CDR3: TGTGCCAGCGCTGGCGGACAGGGTCGCGGCTACACCTTC.

The chain is built from TRBV28 and TRBJ1-2; 7 bases agree with TRBD1. With V trimmed by 6 bases and J by 6 bases, 10 bases remained unmatched. The CDR3 runs to 14 residues. The germline V gene has CDR1 MDHEN and CDR2 SYDVKM. Here the CDR3 reads CASRSTGVRDGYTF. CDR3 DNA sequence: TGTGCCAGCAGGTCAACAGGGGTCCGGGATGGCTACACCTTC.

This clone was recorded only once. The chain carries TRBV2 and TRBJ1-2, with D unclear. V was trimmed by 0 bases and J by 5 bases, leaving 13 bases between them. CDR1 and CDR2 from the germline V gene are SNHLY and FYNNEI. This CDR3 has 15 residues. CDR3 region: CASSEADRTSYGYTF. Written as DNA, the CDR3 is TGTGCCAGCAGTGAAGCTGATAGGACGTCATATGGCTACACCTTC.

The chain recombines TRBV21-1 with TRBJ1-3; TRBD1, the table's D call, lacks a check against the DNA. TRBV21-1 represents a pseudogene. The CDR3 is made up of 21 amino acids. Written as DNA, the CDR3 is TGTGCCAGCAGCAAAGCCCCCATCCCCCAAAAGACAGGGTCCCCTGGAAACACCATATATTTT. This sequence encodes CASSKAPIPQKTGSPGNTIYF.

On this clone itself: Relative to the germline gene, one junction end is altered; a read error may explain this. The chain couples TRBV6-5 to TRBJ1-4; maybe TRBD1 (6 bases). This CDR3 is built from 15 residues. The germline CDR1 and CDR2 sequences are MNHEY and SVGAGI. The CDR3 loop reads CARSYGGGGGEKLFF. The CDR3 DNA sequence: TGTGCCCGCAGTTACGGTGGCGGGGGCGGGGAAAAACTGTTTTTT.

V and J are TRBV27 and TRBJ2-7; TRBD1 might be the D (6 bases). The germline V gene encodes CDR1 MNHEY and CDR2 SMNVEV (reference sequence). With 11 bases removed from V and 5 bases from J, the gap between germline ends came to 13 bases. CDR3 length: 11 residues. CDR3 region: CASGRGHEQYF. CDR3 DNA sequence: TGTGCCTCGGGCAGGGGCCACGAGCAGTACTTC.

The chain combines TRBV19 with TRBJ1-1; D uncertain. The CDR3 is 14 amino acids. Germline CDR1 reads LNHDA; CDR2 reads SQIVND (reference sequence). Deletions cut 7 bases from V and 1 base from J, with 13 bases between. The CDR3 region is CASKPRRGNTEAFF. In nucleotides, the CDR3 is TGTGCCAGTAAACCAAGACGGGGGAACACTGAAGCTTTCTTT.

Regarding this clone: Within the sample, other DNA sequences also encode this same CDR3. The chain couples TRBV10-3 to TRBJ2-2, with D unclear. The CDR3 runs to 12 residues. V gave up 4 bases and J gave up 5 bases, with 5 bases separating them. Germline V CDR1 and CDR2: ENHRY, SYGVKD. As DNA, the CDR3 is TGTGCCATCAGTGGGGGTACCGGGGAGCTGTTTTTT. This encodes CAISGGTGELFF.

This clone was recorded once. The chain links TRBV7-8 to TRBJ2-1; 11 bases are a match to TRBD2. The ends lost 8 bases at V and 4 bases at J; junction bases unmatched: 1. This CDR3 comprises 13 residues. The germline V gene encodes CDR1 SGHVS and CDR2 FQNEAQ. Here the CDR3 reads CASGLAGYNEQFF. The DNA for the CDR3 is TGTGCCAGCGGACTAGCGGGTTACAATGAGCAGTTCTTC.

This clone was recorded only once. V is TRBV2 and J is TRBJ1-1; no reliable D call. The germline gives CDR1 SNHLY, CDR2 FYNNEI. Trimming stripped 7 bases from V and 4 bases from J, with 13 bases between. The CDR3 covers 13 residues. In DNA, the CDR3 is TGTGCCAGCACATTGGAGGGCGCCACTGAAGCTTTCTTT. Translating gives CASTLEGATEAFF. Filled out from reference TRBV2 and TRBJ1-1, the complete variable domain reads EPEVTQTPSHQVTQMGQEVILRCVPISNHLYFYWYRQILGQKVEFLVSFYNNEISEKSEIFDDQFSVERPDGSNFTLKIRSTKLEDSAMYFCASTLEGATEAFFGQGTRLTVV.

The V call is TRBV11-2, the J call TRBJ2-2; 7 positions match TRBD1. The CDR3 is 14 residues long. With 2 bases clipped from V and 4 bases from J, the junction kept 1 base outside the gene matches. Germline values: CDR1 SGHAT, CDR2 FQNNGV. The CDR3 DNA reads TGTGCCAGCAGCTTACACAGGGGCACCGGGGAGCTGTTTTTT. Its translation: CASSLHRGTGELFF.

The CDR3 reads CASSRQGKLYEKLFF. Here the CDR3 DNA reads TGTGCCAGCAGCCGACAGGGAAAATTATATGAAAAACTGTTTTTT. The chain links TRBV7-4 to TRBJ1-4, with 7 bases identical to TRBD1. J was trimmed by 6 bases and V by 5 bases; bases with no gene match: 9. CDR3 length: 15 residues. CDR1 is SGHVT, CDR2 SQSDAQ, per germline.

The chain joins TRBV6-6 to TRBJ2-2; possible D gene TRBD2, 7 bases. Trimming stripped 7 bases from V and 1 base from J, with 16 bases between. The CDR3 contains 16 residues. CDR1 and CDR2 (germline): MNHNY, SVGAGI (reference sequence). CDR3 protein: CASTRGGRGNTGELFF. The CDR3 DNA follows: TGTGCCAGCACAAGGGGGGGCAGGGGGAACACCGGGGAGCTGTTTTTT.

The chain recombines TRBV2 with TRBJ1-2; 10 nucleotides line up with TRBD1. Germline V lookup: CDR1 SNHLY, CDR2 FYNNEI. This CDR3 region has 15 residues. The V segment lost 6 bases and the J segment 1 base; nucleotides outside the gene matches: 5. CDR3 bases: TGTGCCAGCAGGACCGGGACAGGGGTTAACTATGGCTACACCTTC. Translating gives CASRTGTGVNYGYTF.